The present TCR beta chain was sequenced within a study of blood T cells in healthy people across ages. PBMCs were isolated at a quantity of at least 6 million per sample. Combining a sample-barcoded 5' primer with a J-beta primer mix, a second PCR ran for roughly 7 to 12 cycles. A template-switch adaptor containing 12 random nucleotides labeled each cDNA molecule. MiXCR, applied by TCRdb to the 5' RACE reads, yields one record per CDR3 protein. The table lists hundreds of thousands of distinct CDR3 sequences, about 42% of them singletons. In its sample, this clonotype was seen once. This CDR3 contains 13 residues. V lost 6 bases and J 3 bases, leaving 9 bases between the germline ends.

The specimen sequenced was blood. The chain has TRBV12-3 or TRBV12-4 and TRBJ1-5, with D unresolved. This TCR was sampled from a man aged 55-75 years in good health. The chain's CDR3 is CASRASLNQPQHF. CDR3 sequence (DNA): TGTGCCAGCAGGGCCTCACTCAATCAGCCCCAGCATTTT.